The present TCR beta chain was sequenced within a study of vaccination and CD4 T cells after COVID-19. Study-level results: From a median of about 20 to 40, SARS-CoV-2-reactive clonotypes increased, though not significantly.

Notes on this clonotype: Its antigen is undetermined.

Sequenced with the Oncomine TCR Beta short-read assay was DNA taken from cultured CD4+ T cells. Cultured CD4+ T cells were the source of extracted genomic DNA. TCRdb redid the calling of the PCR reads with MiXCR, one entry per CDR3 protein. The table lists about 10,000 distinct CDR3 sequences, around 25% of them singletons. The CDR3 sequence is 14 residues long. From germline, CDR1 is MNHNS and CDR2 SASEGT. With V trimmed by 6 bases and J by 4 bases, 4 bases remained unmatched. The treatment here: approximately nine-day PBMC culture with coronavirus spike peptide pools or control peptides (ViraFEST assay). Before TCRs were sequenced, ViraFEST expanded antigen-specific T cells with peptide pools.

The chain uses TRBV6-1 and TRBJ2-3, with 10 bases identical to TRBD1. Sequenced here: CD4+ T cells from blood, cultured in vitro, sampled before SARS-CoV-2 vaccination. The receptor's source is a human donor who received a COVID-19 vaccine. In DNA form, the CDR3 reads TGTGCCAGCAGCCGGACAGGGGGTTCAGATACGCAGTATTTT. Its protein product is CASSRTGGSDTQYF.